The next 10 T cell receptor beta chains were all read from a single sample in a study of cytomegalovirus exposure and HLA in healthy donors. The PCR ran on 60 Vbeta and 13 Jbeta primers. Sequenced by immunoSEQ multiplex PCR; TCRdb stores in-frame clones only, minus some. The sample has 100,000 to 150,000 clones; around 82% are singletons. The sample was PBMCs. The receptors come from a man under 40 in good health and CMV-seropositive.

This rearrangement joins TRBV21-1 to TRBJ2-1; TRBD1 is the table's D call and was not checked against the DNA. TRBV21-1 is tagged as a pseudogene. This CDR3 is 17 amino acids long. The CDR3 sequence: CASSKDHRTDSYNEQFF. For the CDR3, the DNA is TGTGCCAGCAGCAAAGATCACAGGACAGACTCCTACAATGAGCAGTTCTTC.

This clone was seen only once. The gene calls are TRBV4-3 and TRBJ2-7, with D possibly being TRBD2 (6 bases). V was clipped by 0 bases and J by 3 bases, with 18 bases between them. Germline CDR1 is LGHNA and CDR2 is YSLEER. CDR3 size: 17 residues. CDR3 sequence: CASSQDLGGSIYYEQYF. In nucleotides, the CDR3 is TGCGCCAGCAGCCAAGATCTTGGAGGGTCGATCTACTACGAGCAGTACTTC.

The chain joins TRBV6-5 to TRBJ2-1; D might be TRBD2 (5 bases). CDR1 and CDR2 (germline): MNHEY, SVGAGI. The CDR3 has 15 amino acids. V gave up 6 bases and J gave up 7 bases, with 19 bases separating them. The CDR3 DNA reads as TGTGCCAGCAGCCACACAGTACGGGGTTTAAATGAGCAGTTCTTC. It is translated as CASSHTVRGLNEQFF.

The J gene is TRBJ1-3, the V gene TRBV28, with 9 bases that match TRBD1. J was trimmed by 3 bases and V by 7 bases; bases with no gene match: 10. The CDR3 sequence is 16 residues long. The V gene's germline CDR1 is MDHEN and CDR2 SYDVKM. The CDR3 DNA follows: TGTGCCAGCACTACCGCCGGGACAGGGTTTGGAAACACCATATATTTT. It yields the protein CASTTAGTGFGNTIYF.

This clone occurred a few times. The genes are TRBV6-1 and TRBJ2-1; 7 nucleotides match TRBD2. J lost 5 bases, V lost 9 bases, and 10 bases had no gene match. Per the germline V gene, CDR1 is MNHNS and CDR2 is SASEGT. The CDR3 is 14 amino acids. The CDR3, as DNA: TGTGCCAGTCTCCCTACTAGCGCAAACAATGAGCAGTTCTTC. It encodes CASLPTSANNEQFF.

This clone came up once. Other DNA sequences in the same sample also yield this CDR3. This chain connects TRBV5-4 to TRBJ2-5, with 13 bases identical to TRBD2. V trimming: 3 bases; J trimming: 5 bases; junction bases outside the gene matches: 4. CDR3 length equals 15 residues. Germline-derived CDR1 and CDR2 are SGHNT and YYREEE (reference sequence). The CDR3 region has the DNA TGTGCCAGCAGCTCACTAGCGGGAGGGCGGGAGACCCAGTACTTC. Protein product: CASSSLAGGRETQYF.

The chain has TRBV7-2 and TRBJ2-1; D is perhaps TRBD1 (5 bases). The CDR3 contains 15 residues. CDR1 and CDR2 from the germline V gene are SGHTA and FQGNSA. Trimming shortened V by 0 bases and J by 6 bases, and 12 bases separated the two germline ends. DNA for the CDR3: TGTGCCAGCAGCTTAGCAGCAGGGTCGGGCAATGAGCAGTTCTTC. Translating it yields CASSLAAGSGNEQFF.

The V and J genes are TRBV4-3 and TRBJ2-3, with D tentatively TRBD2 (5 bases). The CDR3 length is 17 residues. Germline V gives CDR1 LGHNA, CDR2 YSLEER. Trimming left V 0 bases short and J 2 bases short, with 15 bases between. The CDR3 DNA reads TGCGCCAGCAGCCAAGAGGGCGGACTCGAACACACAGATACGCAGTATTTT. Translated: CASSQEGGLEHTDTQYF.

This clone was observed once. V is TRBV6-1 and J is TRBJ2-3; D is undetermined. In germline, CDR1 is MNHNS, CDR2 SASEGT. V lost 4 bases, J lost 5 bases, and 7 bases lay in between. There are 12 residues in the CDR3. CDR3 sequence: CASSGQGDTQYF. In nucleotides, the CDR3 is TGTGCCAGCAGTGGACAAGGAGATACGCAGTATTTT.

The chain joins TRBV5-4 to TRBJ2-1; D unresolved. Trimming shortened V by 2 bases and J by 4 bases, and 4 bases separated the two germline ends. The V gene's germline CDR1 is SGHNT and CDR2 YYREEE (reference sequence). The CDR3 extends over 12 amino acids. The CDR3 region is CASSFGYNEQFF. CDR3 nucleotide sequence: TGTGCCAGCAGCTTCGGGTACAATGAGCAGTTCTTC.